This passage covers 20 T cell receptor beta chains from one sample sequenced in a study of T cell repertoires in cytomegalovirus infection. A single record per CDR3 protein comes from TCRdb applying MiXCR to the reads. Of some 170,000 distinct CDR3 sequences detected, roughly a sixth appear once; the ten largest clones hold under 30%. The sample consisted of CD8+ T cells from PBMCs. These receptors were taken from a human donor in good health (CMV status not recorded). Some clones in this sample may be carry-over from other donors' samples.

CDR3 nucleotide sequence: TGCAGCGTTAAGAGTAACTATGGCTACACCTTC. This sequence encodes CSVKSNYGYTF. The chain is built from TRBV29-1 and TRBJ1-2; D is uncertain. Between the trimmed V and J ends, which lost 5 bases and 1 base, there was a span of 5 bases. The CDR3 has 11 amino acids. The V gene's germline CDR1 is SQVTM and CDR2 ANQGSEA.

This clonotype was counted only a few times. The genes are TRBV6-1 and TRBJ2-3; 8 nucleotides align to TRBD2. V was clipped by 8 bases and J by 2 bases; unmatched bases: 15. The V gene's germline CDR1 is MNHNS and CDR2 SASEGT. The CDR3 has 17 residues. The CDR3, as DNA: TGTGCCAGCTTGCCAGAGAGAGCGGGGGCCCACACAGATACGCAGTATTTT. Protein sequence: CASLPERAGAHTDTQYF.

This clonotype has just a few counts. This chain connects TRBV7-2 to TRBJ1-1; 10 nucleotides line up with TRBD1. Unmatched junction bases numbered 4, after V lost 2 bases and J lost 4 bases. Germline V lookup: CDR1 SGHTA, CDR2 FQGNSA. This CDR3 is 15 amino acids long. The CDR3 DNA sequence: TGTGCCAGCAGCTTAAGGGGGGACAGGGGCACTGAAGCTTTCTTT. The encoded protein is CASSLRGDRGTEAFF.

The CDR3 loop is CASSLSGGIGETQYF. DNA for the CDR3: TGTGCCAGCAGCCTTAGCGGGGGGATCGGAGAGACCCAGTACTTC. This chain uses TRBV12-3 or TRBV12-4 with TRBJ2-5, with TRBD2 matching 10 bases. V lost 6 bases and J lost 4; bases outside the gene matches: 8. The CDR3 length is 15 residues.

This clonotype was counted a few times. The DNA for the CDR3 is TGTGCCAGCAGCTTAATGGGTGCGGATGGCTACACCTTC. Translated: CASSLMGADGYTF. J is TRBJ1-2 and V is TRBV11-2; no clear D. The CDR3 has 13 amino acids. The V gene lost 2 bases and the J gene lost 6 bases, with 10 bases spanning the gap. The germline V gene has CDR1 SGHAT and CDR2 FQNNGV.

The sample holds a few counts of this clonotype. One end of the junction fails to match germline, which may point to a read error. The rearrangement uses TRBV29-1 and TRBJ2-2; D ambiguous. The CDR3 contains 13 residues. Per germline, CDR1 SQVTM and CDR2 ANQGSEA. This chain's CDR3 is CSLEEPNTGELFF. The CDR3 DNA reads as TGCAGCCTTGAAGAGCCGAACACCGGGGAGCTGTTTTTT.

This clonotype was counted a few times. The rearrangement uses TRBV4-3 and TRBJ1-1; possible D gene TRBD1, 5 bases. V lost 0 bases, J lost 6 bases, and 8 bases lay in between. Germline V CDR1 and CDR2: LGHNA, YSLEER. The CDR3 runs to 13 residues. CDR3 sequence (DNA): TGCGCCAGCAGCCAAGATAGGGGCGCTGAAGCTTTCTTT. The encoded protein is CASSQDRGAEAFF.

The chain employs TRBV27 and TRBJ2-7; 9 nucleotides align to TRBD1. The CDR3 totals 14 residues. Germline CDR1 is MNHEY and CDR2 is SMNVEV (reference sequence). V lost 3 bases and J lost 6; bases outside the gene matches: 6. Written as DNA, the CDR3 is TGTGCCAGCAGTTTGGGGACAGGGAGGTTCGAGCAGTACTTC. Protein sequence: CASSLGTGRFEQYF.

The chain joins TRBV20-1 to TRBJ2-1; 7 nucleotides match TRBD2. The V gene's germline CDR1 is DFQATT and CDR2 SNEGSKA (reference sequence). The ends lost 5 bases at V and 3 bases at J; junction bases unmatched: 4. The CDR3 extends over 13 amino acids. The CDR3 spells CSALRGSYNEQFF. The CDR3, as DNA: TGCAGTGCTTTGCGGGGGAGCTACAATGAGCAGTTCTTC.

This clonotype was detected only a few times. The chain has TRBV7-6 and TRBJ1-4, with 9 bases identical to TRBD1. This CDR3 comprises 15 residues. Trimming cost V 4 bases and J 4 bases; bases outside gene matches: 4. Germline V gene data show CDR1 as SGHVS and CDR2 as FNYEAQ. CDR3 coding DNA: TGTGCCAGCAGCTCATGGGACAGGGATAATGAAAAACTGTTTTTT. Translation: CASSSWDRDNEKLFF.

This sequence joins TRBV10-2 and TRBJ2-1; 7 bases are shared with TRBD2. The CDR3 consists of 13 residues. V shed 10 bases and J 0 bases; nucleotides not matched to a gene: 3. Germline V gene lookup returns CDR1 WSHSY and CDR2 SAAADI. The CDR3 DNA is TGCGCCACCGCGGGGGACTCCTACAATGAGCAGTTCTTC. Protein sequence: CATAGDSYNEQFF.

This clonotype has a handful of counts. V gene TRBV14 combines with J gene TRBJ2-7; D call uncertain. Germline V gives CDR1 SGHDN, CDR2 FVKESK. This CDR3 is built from 15 residues. V was pared by 0 bases and J by 0 bases, with 9 bases between. The CDR3 loop is CASSQDLGFSYEQYF. The CDR3 nucleotides are TGTGCCAGCAGCCAAGATCTCGGCTTCTCCTACGAGCAGTACTTC. Full variable domain (remainder filled in from reference TRBV14 and TRBJ2-7): EAGVTQFPSHSVIEKGQTVTLRCDPISGHDNLYWYRRVMGKEIKFLLHFVKESKQDESGMPNNRFLAERTGGTYSTLKVQPAELEDSGVYFCASSQDLGFSYEQYFGPGTRLTVT.

The V call is TRBV7-9, the J call TRBJ1-1; 11 bases are shared with TRBD1. Germline CDR1 reads SEHNR; CDR2 reads FQNEAQ (reference sequence). The V gene end was trimmed by 4 bases and the J gene end by 4 bases; junction bases not matched to a gene: 8. This CDR3 has 16 amino acids. The DNA of the CDR3 is TGTGCCAGCAGCTCGTCCCGGGACAGGGGGGCCACTGAAGCTTTCTTT. Its translation is CASSSSRDRGATEAFF.

This clonotype was counted only a few times. The CDR3 DNA reads as TGTGCCAGCATTAGGACAGGGGTTGACCAGTACTTC. Protein: CASIRTGVDQYF. The chain is built from TRBV2 and TRBJ2-5; 9 nucleotides line up with TRBD1. The CDR3 contains 12 residues. The V gene's germline CDR1 is SNHLY and CDR2 FYNNEI. The V segment lost 7 bases and the J segment 10 bases; nucleotides outside the gene matches: 7.

This chain links TRBV7-9 with TRBJ1-1, with 8 bases fitting TRBD1. CDR1 SEHNR and CDR2 FQNEAQ come from the germline V gene (reference sequence). Losses at the gene ends were 2 bases for V and 1 base for J; bases not matched to a gene: 6. The CDR3 is made up of 16 amino acids. The DNA of the CDR3 is TGTGCCAGCAGCTTATCCGGACAGGGTAAGAACACTGAAGCTTTCTTT. This translates into CASSLSGQGKNTEAFF.

The V and J genes are TRBV28 and TRBJ2-1; D gene unclear. The CDR3 spans 14 residues. Per the germline V gene, CDR1 is MDHEN and CDR2 is SYDVKM. The germline V and J ends were trimmed by 6 bases and 3 bases, with 12 bases remaining between them. CDR3: CASRPTASYNEQFF. DNA of the CDR3: TGTGCCAGCAGGCCTACGGCTAGCTACAATGAGCAGTTCTTC. Using reference TRBV28 and TRBJ2-1 for the parts outside the CDR3, the full variable domain is DVKVTQSSRYLVKRTGEKVFLECVQDMDHENMFWYRQDPGLGLRLIYFSYDVKMKEKGDIPEGYSVSREKKERFSLILESASTNQTSMYLCASRPTASYNEQFFGPGTRLTVL.

The V call is TRBV20-1, the J call TRBJ1-2; 12 positions agree with TRBD1. This CDR3 contains 14 residues. Germline CDR1 reads DFQATT; CDR2 reads SNEGSKA (reference sequence). J gave up 8 bases and V 6 bases, and 10 bases lay outside the gene matches. CDR3 amino acids: CSAPGQGAPGGYTF. The CDR3 coding sequence is TGCAGTGCACCGGGACAGGGGGCGCCTGGAGGCTACACCTTC.

The sample holds a few counts of this clonotype. This chain uses TRBV9 with TRBJ1-1; D may be TRBD1 (6 bases). CDR3 size: 12 residues. V shed 2 bases and J shed 6 bases, with 8 bases lying between them. Germline CDR1 SGDLS, CDR2 YYNGEE. The CDR3 DNA is TGTGCCAGCAGCGTTGGGGGGCCTGAAGCTTTCTTT. Protein sequence: CASSVGGPEAFF.

The V and J genes are TRBV6-2 or TRBV6-3 and TRBJ1-5; D is possibly TRBD1 (6 bases). The germline V gene has CDR1 MNHEY and CDR2 SVGEGT. The V and J ends lost 2 bases and 1 base respectively, with 15 bases between them. The CDR3 runs to 17 residues. CDR3 sequence (DNA): TGTGCCAGCAGTTACGCCGGTGGGGGGCGAAGCAATCAGCCCCAGCATTTT. It specifies CASSYAGGGRSNQPQHF.

This sequence joins TRBV7-2 and TRBJ1-4, with TRBD1 as a possible D gene (5 bases). The germline V gene has CDR1 SGHTA and CDR2 FQGNSA. Trimming took off 5 bases at V and 7 bases at J, with 17 bases between the two ends. This CDR3 is 15 amino acids long. CDR3 DNA sequence: TGTGCCAGCAGCGATAAGGGGTCGTCTGGTGAAAAACTGTTTTTT. Translated, it gives CASSDKGSSGEKLFF. Variable domain in full (rest from reference TRBV7-2 and TRBJ1-4): GAGVSQSPSNKVTEKGKDVELRCDPISGHTALYWYRQSLGQGLEFLIYFQGNSAPDKSGLPSDRFSAERTGGSVSTLTIQRTQQEDSAVYLCASSDKGSSGEKLFFGSGTQLSVL.